This entry describes one T cell receptor (beta chain). These data come from a study of blood T cell repertoires in COVID-19. On the study more broadly: Italy, Spain and the United States were the sources of the convalescent and acute COVID-19 samples. Sample material is recorded as cDNA or gDNA derived from T cells, B-cell-depleted T cells, or PBMCs.

Original methodology: Quantification of nucleated cells was approximated via reference gene primer amplification. Profiled with immunoSEQ multiplex PCR; TCRdb holds only in-frame clones, not every one. For V, J and clone size, that table is used; D and trimming come from the DNA. The sample yields about 170,000 clones, roughly 88% seen once. The receptor's source is a man aged 18 to 35 with COVID-19, enrolled during active disease. The sequenced sample was peripheral blood.

CDR3 protein: CASSLQGSPLHF. CDR3 nucleotide sequence: TGCGCCAGCAGCTTGCAGGGTTCACCCCTCCACTTT. The chain recombines TRBV5-1 with TRBJ1-6; D is possibly TRBD1 (5 bases). The length of the CDR3 is 12 residues. CDR1 SGHRS and CDR2 YFSETQ come from the germline V gene. V was shortened by 1 base and J by 9 bases, with 5 bases between the two germline ends.